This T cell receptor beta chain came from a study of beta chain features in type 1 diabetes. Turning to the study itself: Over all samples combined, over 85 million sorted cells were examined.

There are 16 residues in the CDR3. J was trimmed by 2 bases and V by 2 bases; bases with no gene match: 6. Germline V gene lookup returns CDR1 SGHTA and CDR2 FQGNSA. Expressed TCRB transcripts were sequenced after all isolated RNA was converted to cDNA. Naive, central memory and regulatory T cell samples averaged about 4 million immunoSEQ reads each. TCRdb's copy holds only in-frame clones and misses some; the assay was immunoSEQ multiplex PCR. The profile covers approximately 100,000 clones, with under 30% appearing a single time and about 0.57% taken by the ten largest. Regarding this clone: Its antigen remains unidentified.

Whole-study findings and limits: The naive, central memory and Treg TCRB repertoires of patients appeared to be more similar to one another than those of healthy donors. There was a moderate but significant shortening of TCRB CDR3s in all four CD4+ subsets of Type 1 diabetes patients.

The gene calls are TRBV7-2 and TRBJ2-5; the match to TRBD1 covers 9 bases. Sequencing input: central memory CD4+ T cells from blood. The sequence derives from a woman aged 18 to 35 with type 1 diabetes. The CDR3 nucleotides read TGTGCCAGCAGCTTATCTGGGACAGGGTGGCAAGAGACCCAGTACTTC. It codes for CASSLSGTGWQETQYF.